Shown below are 27 T cell receptor beta chains from a single sample sequenced in a study of T cell changes during pregnancy in multiple sclerosis (dated by TCRdb to between 2018 and 2020). The library was produced with the immunoSEQ multiplex PCR assay. TCRdb re-hosts the immuneACCESS table, in-frame sequences only. Its copies lack some clones; in the studies checked, an unresolved V gene accounts for under half of them, and the cause for the rest is not known. The sample table records around 30,000 clones; over 65% of these occur just once. Roughly 8.5% of the sample is held by the ten biggest clonotypes. The specimen comprised CD8+ T cells from peripheral blood mononuclear cells, sampled after pregnancy. These receptors all come from a female donor with multiple sclerosis, enrolled in a pregnancy study.

The CDR3 DNA reads TGTGCCAGCACCCCCGACAGTTACGAGCAGTACTTC. It codes for CASTPDSYEQYF. The chain has TRBV7-9 and TRBJ2-7; the D gene is possibly TRBD1 (5 bases). The CDR3 length is 12 residues. Per germline, CDR1 SEHNR and CDR2 FQNEAQ (reference sequence). V was cut by 7 bases and J by 4 bases, with 11 bases left in between.

The CDR3: CASSRVGAFVGSPLHF. The CDR3 region has the DNA TGTGCCAGCAGCCGAGTTGGGGCATTCGTGGGTTCACCCCTCCACTTT. The chain combines TRBV28 with TRBJ1-6; D might be TRBD1 (5 bases). The CDR3 has 16 residues. Germline V lookup: CDR1 MDHEN, CDR2 SYDVKM. V was shortened by 6 bases and J by 9 bases, with 21 bases between the two germline ends.

The genes are TRBV7-9 and TRBJ2-3; unclear D gene. The CDR3 consists of 13 residues. Germline CDR1 reads SEHNR; CDR2 reads FQNEAQ (reference sequence). The ends were cut back, 5 bases at V and 2 bases at J, with 8 bases in the middle. The CDR3 DNA reads TGTGCCAGCAGCCCCCGTCCCACAGATACGCAGTATTTT. This encodes CASSPRPTDTQYF. The full variable domain, its missing parts supplied by reference TRBV7-9 and TRBJ2-3, is DTGVSQNPRHKITKRGQNVTFRCDPISEHNRLYWYRQTLGQGPEFLTYFQNEAQLEKSRLLSDRFSAERPKGSFSTLEIQRTEQGDSAMYLCASSPRPTDTQYFGPGTRLTVL.

The rearrangement joins TRBV11-2 to TRBJ2-1; TRBD1 aligns across 9 bases. There are 17 residues in the CDR3. The J segment lost 0 bases and the V segment lost 4 bases, leaving 7 bases of the junction unmatched. Germline V CDR1 and CDR2: SGHAT, FQNNGV. For the CDR3, the DNA is TGTGCCAGCAGCTCGGACAGGGGCCCGAGCTCCTACAATGAGCAGTTCTTC. It specifies CASSSDRGPSSYNEQFF.

Concerning this clone: Its ends do not fully match the called genes, so a read error is possible. The rearrangement joins TRBV9 to TRBJ2-7; D is perhaps TRBD2 (5 bases). The CDR3 consists of 13 residues. CDR1 and CDR2 (germline): SGDLS, YYNGEE. The DNA of the CDR3 is TGTGCCAGCAGATTCCCCGGCCGTCCACCCGGGGACTTC. This gives the protein CASRFPGRPPGDF.

The chain recombines TRBV6-1 with TRBJ1-4; 9 positions agree with TRBD1. The CDR3 has 16 residues. Germline V gene data show CDR1 as MNHNS and CDR2 as SASEGT. The V and J ends lost 3 bases and 7 bases, in that order; junction bases with no gene match: 9. The CDR3 loop is CASSDGHGTGSEKLFF. For the CDR3, the DNA is TGTGCCAGCAGTGATGGTCATGGGACAGGGAGTGAAAAACTGTTTTTT.

The rearrangement uses TRBV28 and TRBJ1-1; 8 bases are shared with TRBD1. This CDR3 is 13 amino acids long. CDR1 and CDR2 (germline): MDHEN, SYDVKM. Unmatched junction bases numbered 5, after V lost 6 bases and J lost 5 bases. The CDR3 DNA reads TGTGCCAGCAGACCAACAGGGGGAACTGAAGCTTTCTTT. Its protein product is CASRPTGGTEAFF. Full variable domain (remainder filled in from reference TRBV28 and TRBJ1-1): DVKVTQSSRYLVKRTGEKVFLECVQDMDHENMFWYRQDPGLGLRLIYFSYDVKMKEKGDIPEGYSVSREKKERFSLILESASTNQTSMYLCASRPTGGTEAFFGQGTRLTVV.

A few counts support this clone. The rearrangement links TRBV27 to TRBJ2-7; possible D gene TRBD1, 6 bases. CDR3 length: 16 amino acids. Trimming left V 2 bases short and J 3 bases short, with 17 bases between. Germline V gives CDR1 MNHEY, CDR2 SMNVEV (reference sequence). CDR3: CASSLRGRGTIYEQYF. The CDR3 nucleotides are TGTGCCAGCAGTTTACGGGGCAGGGGCACCATCTACGAGCAGTACTTC.

A few counts support this clone. CDR3: CASSYYGTRNNSPLHF. CDR3 DNA: TGTGCCAGCAGTTACTATGGGACACGGAATAATTCACCCCTCCACTTT. This chain uses TRBV6-7 with TRBJ1-6; D may be TRBD1 (6 bases). TRBV6-7 is designated an ORF whose function remains uncertain. The CDR3 sequence is 16 residues long. V lost 1 base, J lost 5 bases, and 12 bases lay in between.

The CDR3 protein is CASSTGVYEQYF. CDR3 nucleotide sequence: TGTGCCAGCAGCACAGGGGTCTACGAGCAGTACTTC. V gene TRBV6-5 combines with J gene TRBJ2-7; 7 bases line up with TRBD1. Losses at the gene ends were 6 bases for V and 3 bases for J; bases not matched to a gene: 2. The germline V gene encodes CDR1 MNHEY and CDR2 SVGAGI. CDR3 size: 12 residues.

This chain joins TRBV19 and TRBJ1-6, with D perhaps TRBD1 (6 bases). The CDR3 covers 17 residues. Germline V gene sequence: CDR1 LNHDA, CDR2 SQIVND (reference sequence). Between the trimmed V and J ends, which lost 3 bases and 0 bases, there was a span of 12 bases. In DNA, the CDR3 is TGTGCCAGTAGTATCTTGGACAGCAGCTCCTATAATTCACCCCTCCACTTT. It is translated as CASSILDSSSYNSPLHF. Complete variable domain (other parts from reference TRBV19 and TRBJ1-6): DGGITQSPKYLFRKEGQNVTLSCEQNLNHDAMYWYRQDPGQGLRLIYYSQIVNDFQKGDIAEGYSVSREKKESFPLTVTSAQKNPTAFYLCASSILDSSSYNSPLHFGNGTRLTVT.

The genes are TRBV11-2 and TRBJ1-3; D unresolved. From germline, CDR1 is SGHAT and CDR2 FQNNGV. The CDR3 spans 18 residues. V lost 1 base, J lost 1 base, and 17 bases lay in between. As DNA, the CDR3 is TGTGCCAGCAGCTTAGCGAGGAGGAGGGTTCCTTCTGGAAACACCATATATTTT. Translation gives CASSLARRRVPSGNTIYF.

This sequence joins TRBV4-1 and TRBJ1-2; D is unresolved. Trimming removed 0 bases from V and 4 bases from J, with 6 bases in between. Germline values: CDR1 MGHRA, CDR2 YSYEKL. The CDR3 runs to 13 residues. The CDR3 DNA is TGCGCCAGCAGCCAAGATCCAGGCTATGGCTACACCTTC. It yields the protein CASSQDPGYGYTF.

The chain recombines TRBV4-2 with TRBJ2-1; 8 positions match TRBD2. The CDR3 length is 16 residues. Trimming cost V 0 bases and J 4 bases; bases outside gene matches: 5. CDR1 LGHNA and CDR2 YNFKEQ come from the germline V gene. CDR3 protein: CASSQDSGGRYNEQFF. Written as DNA, the CDR3 is TGTGCCAGCAGCCAAGACTCGGGGGGGCGTTACAATGAGCAGTTCTTC.

Only one count was recorded for this clone. The chain is built from TRBV28 and TRBJ1-6; D is unclear. V gave up 5 bases and J gave up 3 bases, with 8 bases separating them. This CDR3 has 14 amino acids. CDR1 is MDHEN, CDR2 SYDVKM, per germline. The DNA for the CDR3 is TGTGCCAGCAGTCCCCGACACTATAATTCACCCCTCCACTTT. Its protein product is CASSPRHYNSPLHF.

The chain has TRBV27 and TRBJ2-1, with 9 nucleotides matching TRBD2. The germline V gene encodes CDR1 MNHEY and CDR2 SMNVEV (reference sequence). V shed 6 bases, J shed 0 bases, and the junction held 6 bases outside the gene matches. This CDR3 is built from 16 residues. Here the CDR3 DNA reads TGTGCCAGCAGGGGCGGGGGGGCAAGCTCCTACAATGAGCAGTTCTTC. This translates into CASRGGGASSYNEQFF.

This rearrangement joins TRBV5-1 to TRBJ2-5; 8 bases align to TRBD1. Judging by the DNA end, TRBJ2-7 fits better; the J call may be wrong. Looked up from germline, CDR1 is SGHRS and CDR2 is YFSETQ. The CDR3 runs to 15 residues. The CDR3 reads CASSLGQGLTYEQYF. The CDR3 nucleotides read TGCGCCAGCAGCTTGGGACAGGGGCTCACCTACGAGCAGTACTTC.

The genes are TRBV5-6 and TRBJ2-7; D gene ambiguous. Deletions cut 0 bases from V and 2 bases from J, with 6 bases between. Germline assignment: CDR1 SGHDT and CDR2 YYEEEE. The CDR3 has 13 amino acids. The CDR3: CASSLGGPYEQYF. The DNA of the CDR3 is TGTGCCAGCAGCTTGGGCGGCCCCTACGAGCAGTACTTC.

The chain links TRBV27 to TRBJ2-3, with TRBD1 matching over 10 bases. The CDR3 contains 15 residues. V was pared by 7 bases and J by 6 bases, with 10 bases of the junction left unmatched. CDR1 and CDR2 (germline): MNHEY, SMNVEV (reference sequence). The CDR3 protein is CASNPGQGSGDTQYF. CDR3 in DNA: TGTGCCAGCAATCCGGGACAGGGGTCCGGGGATACGCAGTATTTT.

This clone was counted a single time. In DNA, the CDR3 is TGTGCCAGCAGTTACCCGACAGGAACTAATGAAAAACTGTTTTTT. Translated: CASSYPTGTNEKLFF. The genes are TRBV6-6 and TRBJ1-4, with D perhaps matching TRBD1 (6 bases). Germline V gene data show CDR1 as MNHNY and CDR2 as SVGAGI (reference sequence). The CDR3 spans 15 residues. V was cut by 2 bases and J by 1 base, with 8 bases left in between.

The chain joins TRBV4-1 to TRBJ2-7, with 7 positions matching TRBD2. V was clipped by 0 bases and J by 5 bases; unmatched bases: 10. Germline assignment: CDR1 MGHRA and CDR2 YSYEKL. This CDR3 comprises 16 residues. The CDR3 nucleotides read TGCGCCAGCAGCCAAGATGGACTAGGTGAGGACCACGAGCAGTACTTC. Translation gives CASSQDGLGEDHEQYF.

The J gene is TRBJ2-7, the V gene TRBV9; 7 positions agree with TRBD2. The CDR3 contains 14 residues. Trimming cost V 0 bases and J 5 bases; bases outside gene matches: 5. CDR1 SGDLS and CDR2 YYNGEE come from the germline V gene. The CDR3 nucleotides read TGTGCCAGCAGCGTAGGCGGGGGAGGAAACGAGCAGTACTTC. Protein: CASSVGGGGNEQYF.

In regard to this clone: Other nucleotide sequences from this sample produce the same CDR3. The chain uses TRBV6-4 and TRBJ2-3; 14 positions match TRBD2. Trimming at V came to 0 bases and at J to 6 bases, leaving 2 bases not matched to a gene. Germline values: CDR1 MRHNA, CDR2 SNTAGT. This CDR3 is built from 16 residues. Written as DNA, the CDR3 is TGTGCCAGCAGTGACTCGACTAGCGGGGGGGCCGATACGCAGTATTTT. It codes for CASSDSTSGGADTQYF.

The J gene is TRBJ1-5, the V gene TRBV19; D gene unclear. This CDR3 contains 13 residues. The germline gives CDR1 LNHDA, CDR2 SQIVND (reference sequence). V dropped 9 bases and J dropped 5 bases, with 14 bases sitting between them. As DNA, the CDR3 is TGTGCCAGCAACCAGGTCCTGGATCAGCCCCAGCATTTT. Amino acid sequence: CASNQVLDQPQHF. The full variable domain, completed using reference TRBV19 and TRBJ1-5, is DGGITQSPKYLFRKEGQNVTLSCEQNLNHDAMYWYRQDPGQGLRLIYYSQIVNDFQKGDIAEGYSVSREKKESFPLTVTSAQKNPTAFYLCASNQVLDQPQHFGDGTRLSIL.

This chain connects TRBV6-4 to TRBJ2-1; possibly TRBD1 for D (6 bases). This CDR3 is 13 amino acids long. Trimming removed 3 bases from V and 4 bases from J, with 7 bases in between. Germline assignment: CDR1 MRHNA and CDR2 SNTAGT. CDR3 DNA sequence: TGTGCCAGCAGTGAGGGGGCGTACAATGAGCAGTTCTTC. Its translation is CASSEGAYNEQFF.

For the CDR3, the DNA is TGTGCCAGCAGCACATCCCGGGACAGGCCGTACGAGCAGTACTTC. Protein: CASSTSRDRPYEQYF. V gene TRBV7-9 combines with J gene TRBJ2-7; 8 bases are a match to TRBD1. The germline V gene has CDR1 SEHNR and CDR2 FQNEAQ (reference sequence). This CDR3 is built from 15 residues. Trimming cost V 5 bases and J 4 bases; bases outside gene matches: 10.

The chain's CDR3 is CASSYLPEGNEQYF. The CDR3, as DNA: TGTGCCAGCAGTTACCTCCCGGAGGGGAACGAGCAGTACTTC. The V and J genes are TRBV6-5 and TRBJ2-7; D is perhaps TRBD2 (6 bases). Germline values: CDR1 MNHEY, CDR2 SVGAGI. The length of the CDR3 is 14 residues. Trimming took off 2 bases at V and 5 bases at J, with 13 bases between the two ends.